This TCR beta chain was captured by sequencing in a study of post-analysis software for immune sequencing data (dated by TCRdb to 2014 to 2015). Study-wide context: The recorded disease courses included relapsing-remitting, secondary progressive and progressive-relapsing multiple sclerosis, and some patients had no subtype annotation. Patient repertoires were compared against about twelve previously published healthy control repertoires from donors aged roughly 6 to 28 years. A subset of samples was prepared in parallel using single-end sample barcoding, then pooled and co-amplified after Illumina adapter ligation. Overall study outcomes, separate from this receptor: Patients showed significantly higher frequencies than controls for a handful of TRBV segments, among them TRBV5-6, TRBV5-1 and TRBV20-1. Direct clustering with F measure showed strong co-clustering of samples prepared in the same batch, prompting a batch-effect correction. The multiple sclerosis patient group was slightly younger than the control group. Normalized Chao1 diversity was significantly lower in multiple sclerosis patients than controls, suggesting substantial peripheral T-cell clonal expansion.

The library was built by means of PCR. This sample was sequenced with an Illumina HiSeq 2500. To reduce PCR and sequencing biases, unique molecular identifiers were built into the TCR beta cDNA libraries. Some 500,000 cDNA molecules were obtained for every 1 to 10 million input T cells, so each molecule roughly corresponded to one T cell. Patient libraries were prepared and sequenced with the same protocol used for the earlier healthy control dataset. Within a given batch, samples were prepared together, multiplexed and sequenced on the same HiSeq lane. Concerning the study's data processing: Raw barcoded reads were processed with MIGEC, and single-read molecular identifier groups were discarded before consensus assembly and CDR3 extraction. Clonotype tables were post-analysed with VDJtools, normalizing diversity by down-sampling all datasets to the smallest sample size. In repertoire overlap clustering, CDR3 amino acid sequences, but not nucleotide sequences, were matched to correct batch-related cross-sample contamination. TCRdb redid the processing of the public reads, applying fastp at Q25 and MiXCR, and retained in-frame beta chains. Every entry covers one CDR3 protein and lists the most common genes and DNA from its rows. What appears here as the V and J calls and clone size reflects TCRdb's work, not the paper's. The sample table holds over 150,000 distinct CDR3 sequences, of which under 40% were seen once. The ten biggest clones cover roughly 28% of the sample.

This clonotype has ten or more counts. It lacks a known antigen. No much larger clone exists at a distance of one base, and base qualities are not known. From V the trimming removes 5 bases and from J it removes 10 bases, while the gene matches leave 6 bases of the junction unaccounted for. The CDR3 sequence holds 14 residues, the cysteine and phenylalanine included. Only the CDR3 DNA is retained, 42 bases long and in frame from the first base. The CDR1 and CDR2 encoded by the germline V gene are MDHEN and SYDVKM. The time point label of this sample denotes: second blood draw from one MS patient after hematopoietic stem cell transplantation. To demonstrate the VDJtools post-analysis software, TCR beta repertoires were profiled from the peripheral blood of about 13 young patients with multiple sclerosis. Multiple sclerosis patients were children and adolescents aged about 6 to 17 years.

Specimen: blood, collected after autologous hematopoietic stem cell transplantation. This TCR came from a girl aged 10-17 years with multiple sclerosis. Donor details come from another sample of the same person, matched by shared clones. The V and J genes are TRBV28 and TRBJ1-6; a stretch of 9 junction bases matches TRBD1. The CDR3 corresponds to CASSLRDRDSPLHF. Read as DNA, the sequence is TGTGCCAGCAGTCTCCGGGACAGGGACTCACCCCTCCACTTT. Beyond the CDR3, the reference TRBV28 and TRBJ1-6 genes provide the residues; the full variable domain reads: DVKVTQSSRYLVKRTGEKVFLECVQDMDHENMFWYRQDPGLGLRLIYFSYDVKMKEKGDIPEGYSVSREKKERFSLILESASTNQTSMYLCASSLRDRDSPLHFGNGTRLTVT.